This entry lists 16 T cell receptor beta chains sequenced from one sample in a study of monozygotic twins with inflammatory bowel disease (dated by TCRdb to the late 2010s). The library was produced with 5' RACE. Instrument used: Illumina HiSeq 2500. TCRdb reprocessed the reads, reporting each CDR3 protein sequence once and no DNA. The sample table holds a few hundred thousand distinct CDR3 sequences. About 2.5% of the sample is in the top ten clones. Sequenced input: blood. The receptors here all came from a human donor with ulcerative colitis or Crohn's disease, or a healthy co-twin of an affected twin (not recorded which).

The chain is built from TRBV12-3 or TRBV12-4 and TRBJ1-5; the D call of TRBD1 rests on TCRdb alone, since no DNA is present to check it. The CDR3 is 13 residues long. The CDR3: CASSSRGDQPQHF.

The V gene is TRBV4-1, the J gene TRBJ2-5. The CDR3 sequence is 14 residues long. CDR1 and CDR2 (germline): MGHRA, YSYEKL. CDR3 residues: CASSQEPGQETQYF.

The chain links TRBV28 to TRBJ2-7; checking the TCRdb D call of TRBD1 is not possible without DNA. Per the germline V gene, CDR1 is MDHEN and CDR2 is SYDVKM. The length of the CDR3 is 14 residues. CDR3 residues: CASSLPDRMNEQYF.

The chain combines TRBV9 with TRBJ2-5; no DNA is available, so the TRBD1 call from TCRdb remains unchecked. CDR1 is SGDLS and CDR2 is YYNGEE in the germline V gene. This CDR3 has 19 amino acids. CDR3 sequence: CASSVGWRTGQKSSETQYF.

The rearrangement links TRBV5-1 to TRBJ2-3; without DNA, the TCRdb call of TRBD2 cannot be checked. The CDR3 runs 16 residues. CDR1 is SGHRS, CDR2 YFSETQ, per germline. The chain's CDR3 is CASSSGSLASTDTQYF.

This sequence joins TRBV5-1 and TRBJ2-2; TCRdb names TRBD2, which stays unverified in the absence of DNA. Germline CDR1 reads SGHRS; CDR2 reads YFSETQ. This CDR3 has 19 amino acids. The chain's CDR3 is CASSPLLGLAPANTGELFF.

The rearrangement uses TRBV18 and TRBJ1-1; TCRdb's D call of TRBD1 is untestable without DNA. The CDR3 length is 15 residues. Germline CDR1 KGHSH, CDR2 LQKENI. The CDR3 sequence: CASSPSWDRSVEAFF.

The V gene is TRBV2, the J gene TRBJ2-3. CDR3 size: 13 residues. Per the germline V gene, CDR1 is SNHLY and CDR2 is FYNNEI. The CDR3 protein is CASREGFTDTQYF. The variable domain in full, completed from reference TRBV2 and TRBJ2-3, reads EPEVTQTPSHQVTQMGQEVILRCVPISNHLYFYWYRQILGQKVEFLVSFYNNEISEKSEIFDDQFSVERPDGSNFTLKIRSTKLEDSAMYFCASREGFTDTQYFGPGTRLTVL.

The rearrangement links TRBV4-1 to TRBJ2-2; TCRdb selects TRBD1, and the lack of DNA leaves this call unchecked. The CDR3 has 16 residues. The germline V gene has CDR1 MGHRA and CDR2 YSYEKL. CDR3 amino acids: CASSLRQGGVTGELFF.

This chain links TRBV18 with TRBJ1-3. The V gene's germline CDR1 is KGHSH and CDR2 LQKENI. The CDR3 loop spans 14 amino acids. The CDR3 region is CASSPLDSGNTIYF.

The chain recombines TRBV5-6 with TRBJ1-6. Germline CDR1 reads SGHDT; CDR2 reads YYEEEE. CDR3 size: 12 residues. Here the CDR3 reads CASRREGSPLHF. The entire variable domain, with the rest obtained from reference TRBV5-6 and TRBJ1-6, is as follows: DAGVTQSPTHLIKTRGQQVTLRCSPKSGHDTVSWYQQALGQGPQFIFQYYEEEERQRGNFPDRFSGHQFPNYSSELNVNALLLGDSALYLCASRREGSPLHFGNGTRLTVT.

The chain links TRBV7-9 to TRBJ2-7; TCRdb indicates TRBD1, and absent DNA this call remains unverified. CDR3 length equals 15 residues. Germline assignment: CDR1 SEHNR and CDR2 FQNEAQ (reference sequence). The chain's CDR3 is CASSDHAQGLYEQYF.

The chain has TRBV12-3 or TRBV12-4 and TRBJ2-5; no DNA is available, so the TRBD2 call from TCRdb remains unchecked. The CDR3 has 18 residues. This CDR3 reads CASSLARTSGGRVETQYF.

The rearrangement uses TRBV7-2 and TRBJ1-2. CDR3 length equals 16 residues. Germline V gives CDR1 SGHTA, CDR2 FQGNSA. The CDR3 is CASSLERRISNYGYTF.

The chain joins TRBV24-1 to TRBJ2-1; TCRdb's D call, TRBD2, is unchecked because there is no DNA. The CDR3 spans 18 residues. Germline V gives CDR1 KGHDR, CDR2 SFDVKD. CDR3 residues: CATSDLRAPGLVDNEQFF.

V gene TRBV20-1 combines with J gene TRBJ1-1. From germline, CDR1 is DFQATT and CDR2 SNEGSKA (reference sequence). CDR3 length: 13 amino acids. The CDR3 loop reads CSARGLGSSGAFF.